This TCR beta chain was recovered during a study of response to subunit inactivated influenza vaccine. Study findings and constraints: T cells newly recruited by each seasonal influenza vaccination are few, the authors suggested.

The V end lost 5 bases, the J end lost 0 bases, and 10 bases lay between the germline ends. The CDR3 extends over 15 amino acids. Per germline, CDR1 PRHDT and CDR2 FYEKMQ (reference sequence). This clonotype was detected a few times. Its antigen is not identified. TCRdb independently ran MiXCR on the RT-PCR reads; one entry per CDR3 protein. The table lists 450,000 to 600,000 distinct CDR3 sequences, under 8.5% of them singletons. The sequence came from a man between 45 and 75 years old who received an inactivated influenza vaccine. The sequencing used PBMCs from blood, collected around 2 years after vaccination. V usage is TRBV13 and J usage is TRBJ1-4, with D unresolved. CDR3 region: CASSRLWATNEKLFF. In DNA form, the CDR3 reads TGTGCCAGCAGCCGTCTCTGGGCAACTAATGAAAAACTGTTTTTT.